This note documents a single T cell receptor (beta chain) sequence. TCRdb reanalysed the RT-PCR reads using MiXCR and keeps one entry per CDR3 protein. Altogether hundreds of thousands of distinct CDR3 sequences are present, around 14% being singletons, with the ten largest covering roughly 3.9%. Germline loops: CDR1 SGDLS, CDR2 YYNGEE. J was trimmed by 4 bases and V by 0 bases; bases with no gene match: 5. This CDR3 contains 15 residues. The clonotype originates from a female donor in good health, serving as a healthy control. Sequenced sample: memory CD4+ T cells from blood. The V and J genes are TRBV9 and TRBJ1-1; 8 bases line up with TRBD1. CDR3: CASSVGGQGGTEAFF. For the CDR3, the DNA is TGTGCCAGCAGCGTAGGTGGACAGGGCGGCACTGAAGCTTTCTTT. Complete variable domain (other parts from reference TRBV9 and TRBJ1-1): DSGVTQTPKHLITATGQRVTLRCSPRSGDLSVYWYQQSLDQGLQFLIQYYNGEERAKGNILERFSAQQFPDLHSELNLSSLELGDSALYFCASSVGGQGGTEAFFGQGTRLTVV.